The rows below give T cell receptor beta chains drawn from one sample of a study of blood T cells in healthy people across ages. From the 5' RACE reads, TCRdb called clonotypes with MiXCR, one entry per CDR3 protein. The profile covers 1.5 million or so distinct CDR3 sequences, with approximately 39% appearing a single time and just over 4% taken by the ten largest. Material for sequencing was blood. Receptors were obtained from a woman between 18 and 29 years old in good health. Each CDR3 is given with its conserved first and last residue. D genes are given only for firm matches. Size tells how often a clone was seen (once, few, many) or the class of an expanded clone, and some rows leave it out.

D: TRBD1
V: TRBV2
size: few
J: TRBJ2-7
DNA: TGTGCCAGCAGTGATGGACAGGCCACCTACGAGCAGTACTTC
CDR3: CASSDGQATYEQYF

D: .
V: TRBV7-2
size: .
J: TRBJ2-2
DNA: TGTGCCAGCAGCCCGAGCCGTAGGGTCGGGGAGCTGTTTTTT
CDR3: CASSPSRRVGELFF

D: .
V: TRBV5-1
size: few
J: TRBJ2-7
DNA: TGCGCCAGCAGCTTTACGAGGGGAGTCGGTTACGAGCAGTACTTC
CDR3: CASSFTRGVGYEQYF

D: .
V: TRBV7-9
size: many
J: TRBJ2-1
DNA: TGTGCCAGCAGCTTAGAACGGAATGAGCAGTTCTTC
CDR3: CASSLERNEQFF

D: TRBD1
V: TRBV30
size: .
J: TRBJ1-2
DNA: TGTGCCTGTACCGGGACAGGGGTTGGCTACACCTTC
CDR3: CACTGTGVGYTF

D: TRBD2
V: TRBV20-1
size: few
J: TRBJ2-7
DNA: TGCAGTGCTCAGACTAGCGGGGCGTTAGAGCAGTACTTC
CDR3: CSAQTSGALEQYF

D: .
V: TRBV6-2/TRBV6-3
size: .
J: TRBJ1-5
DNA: TGTGCCACCAAAAACCGGGACGGCAATCAGCCCCAGCATTTT
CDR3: CATKNRDGNQPQHF

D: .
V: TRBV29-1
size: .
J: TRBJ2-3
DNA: TGCAGCGGCCTACTTGCTAGCACAGATACGCAGTATTTT
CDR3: CSGLLASTDTQYF

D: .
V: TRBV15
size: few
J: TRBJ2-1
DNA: TGTGCCACCAGAGGCGGGGATGACAATGAGCAGTTCTTC
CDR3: CATRGGDDNEQFF

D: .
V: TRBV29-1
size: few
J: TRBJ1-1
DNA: TGCAGCGTCATACAGGGTAACACTGAAGCTTTCTTT
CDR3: CSVIQGNTEAFF

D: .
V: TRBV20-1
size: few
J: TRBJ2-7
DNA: TGCAGTGCTAGAGATTCGGGGGGACAGAATTACGAGCAGTACTTC
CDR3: CSARDSGGQNYEQYF

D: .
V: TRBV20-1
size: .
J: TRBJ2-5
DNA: TGCAGTGCTAGAGATTTGTACCAAGAGACCCAGTACTTC
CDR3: CSARDLYQETQYF

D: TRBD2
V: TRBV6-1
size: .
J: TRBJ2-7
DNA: TGTGCCAGCAAACAGACGCCCGGGACTAGCGGCAACAATGAGCAGTACTTC
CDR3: CASKQTPGTSGNNEQYF

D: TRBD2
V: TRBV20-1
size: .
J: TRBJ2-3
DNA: TGCAGTGCTAGCGGTGTTTTGGGGACTAGCGGATCTAAAGGCCCAGATACGCAGTATTTT
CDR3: CSASGVLGTSGSKGPDTQYF

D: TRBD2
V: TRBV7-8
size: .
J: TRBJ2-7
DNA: TGTACCAGCAGCAAAGCGGGAGGAAGCTCCTACGAGCAGTACTTC
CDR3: CTSSKAGGSSYEQYF

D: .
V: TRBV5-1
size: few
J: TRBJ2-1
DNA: TGCGCCAGCAGCTTCTCGCGGGGGGAACAGGGGGAGCAGTTCTTC
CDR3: CASSFSRGEQGEQFF

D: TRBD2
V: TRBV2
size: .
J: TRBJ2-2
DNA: TGTGCCAGCAGTTCCTTCGCGGGAGCGAACACCGGGGAGCTGTTTTTT
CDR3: CASSSFAGANTGELFF

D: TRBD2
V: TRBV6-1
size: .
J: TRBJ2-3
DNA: TGTGCCAGCGAAGAGAGCGGGGGGGGAGGAGATACGCAGTATTTT
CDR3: CASEESGGGGDTQYF

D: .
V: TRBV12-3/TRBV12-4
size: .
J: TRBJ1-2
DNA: TGTGCCAGCAGTTTAGAGTGGGGGGACAAGGGTAATCGCTACACCTTC
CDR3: CASSLEWGDKGNRYTF

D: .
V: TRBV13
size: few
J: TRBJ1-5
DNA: TGTGCCACCCGGCCCTGGGACACTCATCAGCCCCAGCATTTT
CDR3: CATRPWDTHQPQHF

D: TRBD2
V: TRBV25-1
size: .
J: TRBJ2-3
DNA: TGTGCCAGCAGTGGGGCTAGCGGGGGATTTTCGGATACGCAGTATTTT
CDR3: CASSGASGGFSDTQYF

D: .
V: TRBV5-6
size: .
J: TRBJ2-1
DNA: TGTGCCAGCAGCTTTATCTCAGGTGTGGTGTTCTTC
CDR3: CASSFISGVVFF

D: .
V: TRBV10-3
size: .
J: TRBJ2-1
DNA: TGTGCCATCAGTGCCTCTCTACTAGACAATGAGCAGTTCTTC
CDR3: CAISASLLDNEQFF

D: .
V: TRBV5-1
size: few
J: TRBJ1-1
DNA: TGCGCCAGCAGCTTGGGTGCGGCGGGGGAAACTGAAGCTTTCTTT
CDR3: CASSLGAAGETEAFF

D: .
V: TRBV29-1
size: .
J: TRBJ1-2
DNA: TGCAGCGTTGACGTAGGGCCGGGCTACACCTTC
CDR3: CSVDVGPGYTF

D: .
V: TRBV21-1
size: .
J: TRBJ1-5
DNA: TGTGCCAGCCGCCGGCCCCTATACAGACTCAATCAGCCCCAGCATTTT
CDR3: CASRRPLYRLNQPQHF

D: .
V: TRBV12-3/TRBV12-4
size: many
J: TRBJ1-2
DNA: TGTGCCAGCAGTTTCTCCCAGGGATTTTATGGCTACACCTTC
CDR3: CASSFSQGFYGYTF

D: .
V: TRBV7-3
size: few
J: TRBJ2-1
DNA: TGTGCCAGCAGCTTAAGTTCTCCGGGCTACTACAATGAGCAGTTCTTC
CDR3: CASSLSSPGYYNEQFF

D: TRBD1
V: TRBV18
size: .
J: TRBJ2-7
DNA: TGTGCCAGCTCACCAGGGACAGGGAATTCAGGTGGGCAGTACTTC
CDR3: CASSPGTGNSGGQYF

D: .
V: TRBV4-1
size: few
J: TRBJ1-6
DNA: TGCGCCAGCAGCCCCATTATAGTTTATTCACCCCTCCACTTT
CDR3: CASSPIIVYSPLHF

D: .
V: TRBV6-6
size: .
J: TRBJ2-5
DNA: TGTGCCAGCAGCTCCAGGCCCTCGGAGACCCAGTACTTC
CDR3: CASSSRPSETQYF

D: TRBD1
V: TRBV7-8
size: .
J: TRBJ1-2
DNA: TGTGCCAGCAGCTTTGCCCAAAAGGGGGCATCCAACTATGGCTACACCTTC
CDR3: CASSFAQKGASNYGYTF

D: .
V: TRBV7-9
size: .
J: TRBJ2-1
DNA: TGTGCCAGCAGCTTAGCGGACAGCCACAATGAGCAGTTCTTC
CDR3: CASSLADSHNEQFF

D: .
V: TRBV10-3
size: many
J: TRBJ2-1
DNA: TGTGCCAGCCAGAGGGACCTATTGACTTACAATGAGCAGTTCTTC
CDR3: CASQRDLLTYNEQFF

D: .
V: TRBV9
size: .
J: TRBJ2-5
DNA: TGTGCCAGCAGCGTAGCCCTGGGGCAGGTTGGCGGAGAGACCCAGTACTTC
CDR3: CASSVALGQVGGETQYF

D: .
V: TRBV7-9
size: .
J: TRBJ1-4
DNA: TGTGCCAGCAGCTCACCGAGGGACACGGAAAAACTGTTTTTT
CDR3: CASSSPRDTEKLFF

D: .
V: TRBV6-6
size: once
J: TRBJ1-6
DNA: TGTGCCACTCCGGGCTGGGAACCGAATAATTCACCCCTCCACTTT
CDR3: CATPGWEPNNSPLHF

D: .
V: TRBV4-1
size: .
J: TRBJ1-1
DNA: TGCGCCAGCAGCTATCCAAGCCGAGGGGGAGTAGCTTTCTTT
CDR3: CASSYPSRGGVAFF

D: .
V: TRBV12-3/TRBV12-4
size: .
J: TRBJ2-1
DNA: TGTGCCAGCAGTTTAGACCGCCCCTACAATGAGCAGTTCTTC
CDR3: CASSLDRPYNEQFF

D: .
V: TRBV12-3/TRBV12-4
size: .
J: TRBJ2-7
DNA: TGTGCCAGCAGTTTAGGGCTAGCAGTCGAGCAGTACTTC
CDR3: CASSLGLAVEQYF

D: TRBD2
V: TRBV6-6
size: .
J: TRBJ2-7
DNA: TGTGCCAGCAGTTTAGCGGGGTATTCCTACAATGAGCAGTACTTC
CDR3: CASSLAGYSYNEQYF

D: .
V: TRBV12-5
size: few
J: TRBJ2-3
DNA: TGTGCTAGTGGTTTTTCAGGGATTGCAGATACGCAGTATTTT
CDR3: CASGFSGIADTQYF

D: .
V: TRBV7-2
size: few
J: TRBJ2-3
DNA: TGTGCCAGCAGCTTAGTTCCGGAGAGCCTCACAGATACGCAGTATTTT
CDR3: CASSLVPESLTDTQYF

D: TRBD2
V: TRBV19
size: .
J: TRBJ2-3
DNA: TGTGCCAGTAGTATCGGAGCGGGAGGATGGGATACGCAGTATTTT
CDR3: CASSIGAGGWDTQYF

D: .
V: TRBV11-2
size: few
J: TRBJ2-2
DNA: TGTGCCAGCAGCTTAATTAAGACCGGGGAGCTGTTTTTT
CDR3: CASSLIKTGELFF

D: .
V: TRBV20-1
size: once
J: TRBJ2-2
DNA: TGCAGTGCCCTGGACATGTCTAACACCGGGGAGCTGTTTTTT
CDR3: CSALDMSNTGELFF

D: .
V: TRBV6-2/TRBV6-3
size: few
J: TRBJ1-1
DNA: TGTGCCAGCAGTTCACGCCCCCGACGAGGGTTATTTCGCATGAACACTGAAGCTTTCTTT
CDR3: CASSSRPRRGLFRMNTEAFF

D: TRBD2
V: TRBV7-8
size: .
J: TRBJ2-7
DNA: TGTGCCAGCAGCACTTACGGTAGCGGGACGGCGCTCACCTACGAGCAGTACTTC
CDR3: CASSTYGSGTALTYEQYF

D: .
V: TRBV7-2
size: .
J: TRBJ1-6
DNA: TGTGCCAGCAGCTTAGATGGGAGGTATCGAAATTCACCCCTCCACTTT
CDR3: CASSLDGRYRNSPLHF

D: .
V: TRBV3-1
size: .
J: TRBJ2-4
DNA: TGTGCCAGCAGCCCCACTAGGGAGATAGCCAAAAACATTCAGTACTTC
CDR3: CASSPTREIAKNIQYF

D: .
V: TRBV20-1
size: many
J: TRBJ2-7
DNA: TGCAGTGCTAGAGGGACGGGTTTCTCCTACGAGCAGTACTTC
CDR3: CSARGTGFSYEQYF

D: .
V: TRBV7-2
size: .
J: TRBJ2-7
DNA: TGTGCCAGCAGCTTAGCAACTCCCTACGAGCAGTACTTC
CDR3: CASSLATPYEQYF

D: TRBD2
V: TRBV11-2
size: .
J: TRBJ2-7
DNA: TGTGCCAGCAGCTTAGATGCGGGGGGGCCCCGGGAGCAGTACTTC
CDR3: CASSLDAGGPREQYF

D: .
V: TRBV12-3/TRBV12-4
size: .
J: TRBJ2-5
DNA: TGTGCCAGCAGTGGAGTGGGCCAAGAGACCCAGTACTTC
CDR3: CASSGVGQETQYF

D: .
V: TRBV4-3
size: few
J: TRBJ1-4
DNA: TGCGCCAGCAGCCCCCTCGGGGGTTACACTAATGAAAAACTGTTTTTT
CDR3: CASSPLGGYTNEKLFF

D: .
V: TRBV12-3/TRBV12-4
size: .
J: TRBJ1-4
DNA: TGTGCCAGCAGACCCCGGGGGGGGTGGACTAATGAAAAACTGTTTTTT
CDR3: CASRPRGGWTNEKLFF

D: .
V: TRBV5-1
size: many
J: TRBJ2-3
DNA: TGCGCCAGCAGCTTGGAAGTCAGCACAGATACGCAGTATTTT
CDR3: CASSLEVSTDTQYF

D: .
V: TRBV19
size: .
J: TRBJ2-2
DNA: TGTGCCAGTAGGCAGGACACCGGGGAGCTGTTTTTT
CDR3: CASRQDTGELFF

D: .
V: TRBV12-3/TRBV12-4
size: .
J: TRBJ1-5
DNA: TGTGCCAGCTGCTTCTCTAGCAATCAGCCCCAGCATTTT
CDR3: CASCFSSNQPQHF